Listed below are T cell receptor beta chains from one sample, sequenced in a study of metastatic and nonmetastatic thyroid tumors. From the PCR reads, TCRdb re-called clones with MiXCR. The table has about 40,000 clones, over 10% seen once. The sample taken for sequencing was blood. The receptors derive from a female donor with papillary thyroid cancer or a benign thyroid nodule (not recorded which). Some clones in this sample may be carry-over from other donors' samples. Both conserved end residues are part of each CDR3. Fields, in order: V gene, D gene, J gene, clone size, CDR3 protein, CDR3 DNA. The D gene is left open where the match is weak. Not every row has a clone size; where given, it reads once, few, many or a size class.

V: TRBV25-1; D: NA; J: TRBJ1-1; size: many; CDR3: CASSPLEGGAETTEAFF; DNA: TGTGCCAGCAGCCCCCTGGAGGGGGGCGCGGAGACCACTGAAGCTTTCTTT
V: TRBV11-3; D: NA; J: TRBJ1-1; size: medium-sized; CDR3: CASSLGGTRGANTEAFF; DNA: TGTGCCAGCAGCTTAGGTGGAACGAGAGGGGCCAACACTGAAGCTTTCTTT
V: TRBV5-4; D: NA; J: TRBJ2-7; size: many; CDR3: CASSRFGAGGSYEQYF; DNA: TGTGCCAGCAGCCGGTTCGGAGCGGGCGGCTCCTACGAGCAGTACTTC
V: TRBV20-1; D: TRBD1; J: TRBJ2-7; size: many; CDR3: CSATPPGQDRGEQYF; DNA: TGCAGTGCTACACCACCGGGACAGGACAGAGGCGAGCAGTACTTC
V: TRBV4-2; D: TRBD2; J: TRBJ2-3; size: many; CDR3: CASSLAGGPGSDTQYF; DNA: TGTGCCAGCAGCCTAGCGGGAGGGCCAGGTTCAGATACGCAGTATTTT
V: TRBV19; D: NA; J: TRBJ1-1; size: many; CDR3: CASRGIQVLKEAFF; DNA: TGTGCCAGTAGAGGGATACAGGTCCTCAAAGAAGCTTTCTTT
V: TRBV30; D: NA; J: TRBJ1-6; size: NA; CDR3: CAWRAPSSYNSPLHF; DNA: TGTGCCTGGAGGGCCCCAAGCTCCTATAATTCACCCCTCCACTTT
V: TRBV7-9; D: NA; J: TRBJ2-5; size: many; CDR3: CASSEQEGDIRETQYF; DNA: TGTGCCAGCAGCGAACAAGAAGGGGACATCCGGGAGACCCAGTACTTC
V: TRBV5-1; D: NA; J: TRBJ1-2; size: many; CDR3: CASSLGVREEHGYTF; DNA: TGCGCCAGCAGCTTGGGTGTCAGGGAGGAACATGGCTACACCTTC
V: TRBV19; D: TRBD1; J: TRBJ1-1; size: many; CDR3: CASSRQGSNTEAFF; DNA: TGTGCCAGTAGCAGACAGGGAAGCAACACTGAAGCTTTCTTT
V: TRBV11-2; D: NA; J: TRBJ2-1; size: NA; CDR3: CASSLASLNEQFF; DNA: TGTGCCAGCAGCTTAGCCAGTTTGAATGAGCAGTTCTTC
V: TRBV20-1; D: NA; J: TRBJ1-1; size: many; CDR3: CSAPNPLGDTEAFF; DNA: TGCAGTGCACCCAACCCCCTCGGTGACACTGAAGCTTTCTTT
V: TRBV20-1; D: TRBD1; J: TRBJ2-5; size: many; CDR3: CSASGGGRGLQETQYF; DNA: TGCAGTGCTAGCGGAGGGGGCAGGGGGCTTCAAGAGACCCAGTACTTC
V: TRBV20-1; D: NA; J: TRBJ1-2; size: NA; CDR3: CSARGPGIQPKYGYTF; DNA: TGCAGTGCTAGAGGACCGGGAATCCAACCTAAGTATGGCTACACCTTC
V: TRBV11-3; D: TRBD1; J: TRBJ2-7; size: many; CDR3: CASSSRTGPTYEQYF; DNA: TGTGCCAGCAGCTCACGGACAGGGCCAACCTACGAGCAGTACTTC
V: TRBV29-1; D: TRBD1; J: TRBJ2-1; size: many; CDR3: CSVDPQGVYNEQFF; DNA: TGCAGCGTTGATCCACAGGGGGTCTACAATGAGCAGTTCTTC
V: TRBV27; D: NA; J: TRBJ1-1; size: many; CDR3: CASSLSPPTRAGIEAFF; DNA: TGTGCCAGCAGTTTATCCCCCCCGACCCGAGCGGGAATTGAAGCTTTCTTT
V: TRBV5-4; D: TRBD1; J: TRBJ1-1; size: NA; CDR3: CASSSGTGVTEAFF; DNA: TGTGCCAGCAGCAGCGGGACAGGGGTTACTGAAGCTTTCTTT
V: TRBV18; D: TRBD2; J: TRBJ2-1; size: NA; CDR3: CASSPQSLAGQYNEQFF; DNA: TGTGCCAGCTCACCACAATCGCTAGCGGGGCAATACAATGAGCAGTTCTTC
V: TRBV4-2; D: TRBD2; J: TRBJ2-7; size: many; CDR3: CASSLKATSGLNFSYEQYF; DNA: TGTGCCAGCAGCCTGAAGGCGACTAGCGGACTAAACTTCTCCTACGAGCAGTACTTC
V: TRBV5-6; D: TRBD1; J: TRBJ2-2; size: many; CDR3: CASSHGTGIGELFF; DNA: TGTGCCAGCAGCCACGGGACAGGCATCGGGGAGCTGTTTTTT
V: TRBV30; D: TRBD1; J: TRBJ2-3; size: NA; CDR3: CAWTGGNFPDTQYF; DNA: TGTGCCTGGACAGGGGGTAATTTTCCAGATACGCAGTATTTT
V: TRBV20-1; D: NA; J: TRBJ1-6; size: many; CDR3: CSARTRGSSPLHF; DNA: TGCAGTGCTAGAACACGGGGGAGTTCACCCCTCCACTTT
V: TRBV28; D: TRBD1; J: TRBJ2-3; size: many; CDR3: CASSPGQGRDTQYF; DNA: TGTGCCAGCAGTCCCGGACAGGGAAGGGATACGCAGTATTTT
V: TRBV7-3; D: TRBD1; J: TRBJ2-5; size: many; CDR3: CASSTTGPQATQYF; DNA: TGTGCCAGCAGCACGACAGGGCCCCAGGCGACCCAGTACTTC
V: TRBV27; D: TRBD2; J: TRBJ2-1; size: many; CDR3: CASSTAGTSGYNEQFF; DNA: TGTGCCAGCAGTACTGCCGGGACTAGCGGCTACAATGAGCAGTTCTTC
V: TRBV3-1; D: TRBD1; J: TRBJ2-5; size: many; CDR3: CASSHPIWQGATQYF; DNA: TGTGCCAGCAGCCACCCCATATGGCAGGGGGCGACCCAGTACTTC
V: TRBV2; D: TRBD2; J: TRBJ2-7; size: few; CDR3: CASSQIAGGRDEQYF; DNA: TGTGCCAGCAGCCAAATAGCGGGAGGGCGGGACGAGCAGTACTTC